One and the same sample provided the 26 T cell receptor beta chains below, sequenced in a study of T cell responses to AZD1222 COVID-19 vaccine. Profiling relied on immunoSEQ multiplex PCR, and the TCRdb table lists in-frame clones only, not all of them. The sample lists some 150,000 clones, over 85% occurring once. Material: peripheral blood, obtained on day 0 of MenACWY control vaccination. All receptors come from an adult in good health.

This clone was seen just once. The chain has TRBV21-1 and TRBJ2-7; the listed D gene, TRBD1, was not tested against the DNA. TRBV21-1 is reported as a pseudogene. The CDR3 has 12 residues. CDR3 in DNA: TGTGCCAGCAGCAAACAACAGGGCGAGCAGTACTTC. Its translation: CASSKQQGEQYF.

The chain joins TRBV9 to TRBJ2-3; D remains unclear. V lost 0 bases and J lost 5, with 7 bases in between. Germline lookup yields CDR1 SGDLS and CDR2 YYNGEE. There are 13 residues in the CDR3. The chain's CDR3 is CASSVGFQDTQYF. The CDR3 DNA sequence: TGTGCCAGCAGCGTAGGTTTCCAAGATACGCAGTATTTT.

The V call is TRBV25-1, the J call TRBJ1-1; possibly TRBD1 for D (5 bases). The CDR3 runs to 13 residues. CDR1 is MGHDK and CDR2 is SYGVNS in the germline V gene. V gave up 5 bases and J gave up 5 bases, with 12 bases separating them. DNA for the CDR3: TGTGCCAGCAGTCTGACAGTTCGGACTGAAGCTTTCTTT. Amino acid sequence: CASSLTVRTEAFF.

The V call is TRBV5-1, the J call TRBJ1-3; 9 bases line up with TRBD1. V shed 0 bases, J shed 7 bases, and the junction held 2 bases outside the gene matches. This CDR3 region has 14 residues. CDR1 is SGHRS, CDR2 YFSETQ, per germline. The CDR3 DNA reads as TGCGCCAGCAGCTTGGCGGGACAGGGTAACACCATATATTTT. Protein product: CASSLAGQGNTIYF.

The rearrangement uses TRBV18 and TRBJ1-1; D unclear. This CDR3 contains 12 residues. In germline, CDR1 is KGHSH, CDR2 LQKENI. The germline V and J ends were trimmed by 5 bases and 6 bases, with 10 bases remaining between them. This CDR3 reads CASSTVSPEAFF. The CDR3 nucleotides are TGTGCCAGCTCAACTGTGAGCCCTGAAGCTTTCTTT.

The sample holds a few counts of this clone. The gene calls are TRBV28 and TRBJ1-2; TRBD1 agrees at 7 bases. Germline values: CDR1 MDHEN, CDR2 SYDVKM. J gave up 10 bases and V 6 bases, and 17 bases lay outside the gene matches. CDR3 length: 15 residues. This CDR3 is CASSLIEGALRVYTF. As DNA, the CDR3 is TGTGCCAGCAGCCTTATCGAGGGGGCGCTGAGGGTCTACACCTTC.

The count of this clone is one. The chain uses TRBV7-8 and TRBJ2-7, with D perhaps TRBD1 (6 bases). The CDR3 extends over 15 amino acids. Deletions cut 2 bases from V and 0 bases from J, with 11 bases between. CDR1 is SGHVS, CDR2 FQNEAQ, per germline. The CDR3, as DNA: TGTGCCAGCAGCTTATCTCGGGACAACTCCTACGAGCAGTACTTC. Amino acids: CASSLSRDNSYEQYF.

This rearrangement joins TRBV3-1 (or the pseudogene TRBV3-2) to TRBJ1-1, with unresolved D. V was clipped by 6 bases and J by 7 bases, with 18 bases between them. Per the germline V gene, CDR1 is LGHDT and CDR2 is YNNKEL (reference sequence). This CDR3 has 14 residues. This chain's CDR3 is CASRPQSGVLEAFF. CDR3 bases: TGTGCCAGCAGGCCTCAAAGCGGGGTCCTTGAAGCTTTCTTT.

The chain joins TRBV14 to TRBJ2-7; 11 positions agree with TRBD2. The CDR3 is 15 residues long. V lost 4 bases and J lost 4; bases outside the gene matches: 6. CDR1 is SGHDN and CDR2 is FVKESK in the germline V gene. CDR3 loop: CASSPRLAGPYEQYF. As DNA, the CDR3 is TGTGCCAGCAGCCCAAGACTAGCGGGGCCTTACGAGCAGTACTTC.

V and J are TRBV5-1 and TRBJ1-3, with a possible D match to TRBD1 (5 bases). Trimming removed 1 base from V and 8 bases from J, with 10 bases in between. The CDR3 extends over 13 amino acids. Germline V gives CDR1 SGHRS, CDR2 YFSETQ. Written as DNA, the CDR3 is TGCGCCAGCAGCTTGTATGGGGACCACACCATATATTTT. Its translation is CASSLYGDHTIYF.

This clone was counted a single time. This chain joins TRBV7-9 and TRBJ1-1; D is uncertain. The V end was cut by 7 bases, the J end by 6 bases, with 12 bases between. This CDR3 has 12 residues. Germline V gene data show CDR1 as SEHNR and CDR2 as FQNEAQ (reference sequence). In DNA form, the CDR3 reads TGTGCCAGCATCAGTTTGCAGGCTGAAGCTTTCTTT. It encodes CASISLQAEAFF.

The rearrangement links TRBV30 to TRBJ2-1; no definite D call. The CDR3 sequence is 13 residues long. V gave up 0 bases and J gave up 3 bases, with 6 bases separating them. In germline, CDR1 is GTSNPN, CDR2 SVGIG (reference sequence). CDR3 sequence reads: CAWSVGDYNEQFF. CDR3 nucleotides: TGTGCCTGGAGTGTCGGAGACTACAATGAGCAGTTCTTC.

V usage is TRBV5-4 and J usage is TRBJ1-2; TRBD1 is a possible D gene (6 bases). This CDR3 region has 12 residues. V lost 2 bases and J lost 8, with 10 bases in between. CDR1 and CDR2 (germline): SGHNT, YYREEE (reference sequence). As DNA, the CDR3 is TGTGCCAGCAGCTTATACAGGGACGGCTACACCTTC. Protein product: CASSLYRDGYTF. The full variable domain, rest sourced from reference TRBV5-4 and TRBJ1-2, is ETGVTQSPTHLIKTRGQQVTLRCSSQSGHNTVSWYQQALGQGPQFIFQYYREEENGRGNFPPRFSGLQFPNYSSELNVNALELDDSALYLCASSLYRDGYTFGSGTRLTVV.

The J gene is TRBJ1-3, the V gene TRBV12-3 or TRBV12-4, with unresolved D. The CDR3 sequence is 13 residues long. The germline V and J ends were trimmed by 8 bases and 1 base, with 9 bases remaining between them. The DNA for the CDR3 is TGTGCCAGCGGACCTTATTCTGGAAACACCATATATTTT. Translating it yields CASGPYSGNTIYF.

The CDR3 spells CASSYGGPGTGAFF. CDR3 DNA sequence: TGTGCCAGCAGTTACGGGGGTCCAGGTACAGGAGCTTTCTTT. This chain uses TRBV6-2 or TRBV6-3 with TRBJ1-1, with a tentative D call TRBD1 (5 bases). Germline V gene lookup returns CDR1 MNHEY and CDR2 SVGEGT. This CDR3 is built from 14 residues. Trimming took off 2 bases at V and 10 bases at J, with 17 bases between the two ends.

This chain joins TRBV9 and TRBJ2-1, with 8 bases lining up with TRBD2. This CDR3 has 15 residues. Looked up from germline, CDR1 is SGDLS and CDR2 is YYNGEE. With 3 bases clipped from V and 15 bases from J, the junction kept 17 bases outside the gene matches. For the CDR3, the DNA is TGTGCCAGCAGCGACCCTGGACATCTAGCGGGCCCTCGGTTCTTC. It is translated as CASSDPGHLAGPRFF.

This chain links TRBV7-7 with TRBJ2-1; D call uncertain. The CDR3 covers 14 residues. The V end lost 1 base, the J end lost 8 bases, and 12 bases lay between the germline ends. Germline V gives CDR1 SSHAT, CDR2 FNYEAQ (reference sequence). Here the CDR3 DNA reads TGTGCCAGCAGCTTAGGTCGCCCTAAGGATGAGCAGTTCTTC. Translated: CASSLGRPKDEQFF.

The chain couples TRBV6-5 to TRBJ2-7; D perhaps matches TRBD1 (5 bases). CDR3 size: 14 residues. Germline V CDR1 and CDR2: MNHEY, SVGAGI. V lost 5 bases and J 3 bases, leaving 14 bases between the germline ends. DNA of the CDR3: TGTGCCAGCAGTCGGAAGGGGATTAACTACGAGCAGTACTTC. Protein: CASSRKGINYEQYF.

The gene calls are TRBV3-1 (or the pseudogene TRBV3-2) and TRBJ1-3, with TRBD1 as a possible D gene (6 bases). Germline assignment: CDR1 LGHDT and CDR2 YNNKEL (reference sequence). The V end was cut by 0 bases, the J end by 1 base, with 10 bases between. The CDR3 length is 16 residues. The CDR3, as DNA: TGTGCCAGCAGCCAAGACCCAACAGGGTCTGGAAACACCATATATTTT. Encoded protein: CASSQDPTGSGNTIYF.

V is TRBV6-5 and J is TRBJ1-1; D not certain. The CDR3 has 11 amino acids. CDR1 is MNHEY, CDR2 SVGAGI, per germline. V lost 10 bases, J lost 7 bases, and 13 bases lay in between. CDR3 nucleotides: TGTGCCACCCGGGCGGCCTATGAAGCTTTCTTT. Encoded protein: CATRAAYEAFF.

The chain links TRBV14 to TRBJ1-6; D gene ambiguous. Germline values: CDR1 SGHDN, CDR2 FVKESK. Between the trimmed V and J ends, which lost 0 bases and 10 bases, there was a span of 13 bases. The CDR3 totals 15 residues. In DNA form, the CDR3 reads TGTGCCAGCAGCCAAGAGATGGGTCCGTACTCACCCCTCCACTTT. Translating it yields CASSQEMGPYSPLHF.

V is TRBV7-2 and J is TRBJ1-1, with D hard to call. CDR3 length: 14 residues. V lost 0 bases to trimming and J lost 1 base, with 6 bases between them. Germline CDR1 reads SGHTA; CDR2 reads FQGNSA. CDR3 coding DNA: TGTGCCAGCAGCTTAGCCCCCCGGAACACTGAAGCTTTCTTT. Its protein is CASSLAPRNTEAFF. Based on the CDR3 plus reference TRBV7-2 and TRBJ1-1, the full variable domain is GAGVSQSPSNKVTEKGKDVELRCDPISGHTALYWYRQSLGQGLEFLIYFQGNSAPDKSGLPSDRFSAERTGGSVSTLTIQRTQQEDSAVYLCASSLAPRNTEAFFGQGTRLTVV.

The V gene is TRBV7-2, the J gene TRBJ1-3; perhaps TRBD1 as D (6 bases). Germline CDR1 and CDR2: SGHTA and FQGNSA. Between the trimmed V and J ends, which lost 1 base and 6 bases, there was a span of 16 bases. The CDR3 length is 16 residues. Here the CDR3 reads CASSLDGFRGPNTIYF. The CDR3 DNA reads TGTGCCAGCAGCTTAGATGGGTTCAGGGGCCCAAACACCATATATTTT.

The chain uses TRBV5-1 and TRBJ2-2; D may be TRBD1 (5 bases). This CDR3 is 15 amino acids long. Trimming stripped 0 bases from V and 0 bases from J, with 6 bases between. The germline CDR1 and CDR2 sequences are SGHRS and YFSETQ. The CDR3 region is CASSLGGANTGELFF. The CDR3 region has the DNA TGCGCCAGCAGCTTGGGGGGCGCGAACACCGGGGAGCTGTTTTTT.

The gene calls are TRBV2 and TRBJ1-1; D not resolved. Germline V gene sequence: CDR1 SNHLY, CDR2 FYNNEI. The CDR3 spans 13 residues. Deletions cut 7 bases from V and 4 bases from J, with 13 bases between. Here the CDR3 reads CASNENPSTEAFF. For the CDR3, the DNA is TGTGCCAGCAACGAAAACCCGTCCACTGAAGCTTTCTTT.

The sample holds one count of this clone. The chain couples TRBV6-5 to TRBJ2-7; a possible D gene is TRBD1 (6 bases). The CDR3 runs 13 residues. CDR1 is MNHEY and CDR2 is SVGAGI in the germline V gene. Trimming cost V 6 bases and J 3 bases, with 12 bases left between them. CDR3 coding DNA: TGTGCCAGCAGACCAGGACAGTACTACGAGCAGTACTTC. This translates into CASRPGQYYEQYF.